This paragraph reports one T cell receptor (beta chain). This specimen belongs to a study of blood T cell repertoires in COVID-19. This CDR3 is 16 amino acids long. J lost 2 bases, V lost 4 bases, and 10 bases had no gene match. CDR1 and CDR2 (germline): SGHTA, FQGTGA. TCRdb's table, derived via immunoSEQ multiplex PCR, lists solely in-frame clones and lacks some. Here the sample spans around 320,000 clones, around 87% being singletons. The chain combines TRBV7-3 with TRBJ2-7, with TRBD1 identical over 8 bases. Sequences were obtained from PBMCs or T cells enriched from blood (not recorded which). This clonotype was obtained from a woman between 18 and 29 years old with acute COVID-19. CDR3 sequence (DNA): TGTGCCAGCAGCTCCAGGACAGGGCTCCCCCCCTACGAGCAGTACTTC. It specifies CASSSRTGLPPYEQYF.